Here is one T cell receptor beta chain with its context. The antigen is not known. The sample belongs to a study of T cell responses to AZD1222 COVID-19 vaccine. Whole-study context: Pooled samples include second doses given at about 4 or 12 weeks.

Clones were read by immunoSEQ multiplex PCR, and TCRdb kept only the in-frame ones, dropping some. This sample yields 65,000 to 95,000 clones, of which around 82% are seen a single time; about 20% belongs to the top ten. Study-wide results and caveats: Baseline testing showed seropositivity in only a handful of AZD1222 recipients. Of spike-specific TCRs, nearly half reportedly target regions left unmutated in variants.

CDR3 length: 15 residues. Germline loops: CDR1 SNHLY, CDR2 FYNNEI. The junction had 5 bases not matched to a gene; V was cut back by 3 bases and J by 7 bases. This specimen consisted of peripheral blood, obtained on day 0 of AZD1222 vaccination. The sequence was obtained from an adult in good health. The genes are TRBV2 and TRBJ1-4; 10 bases fit TRBD1. This CDR3 reads CASSEGGTGVEKLFF. The CDR3 DNA follows: TGTGCCAGCAGTGAGGGTGGGACAGGGGTTGAAAAACTGTTTTTT.